A single T cell receptor beta chain is shown here with its context. The data were obtained in a study of T cell changes during pregnancy in multiple sclerosis. CDR3 length: 15 residues. Trimming stripped 0 bases from V and 0 bases from J, with 7 bases between. From germline, CDR1 is SGHRS and CDR2 YFSETQ. Profiled with immunoSEQ multiplex PCR; TCRdb holds only in-frame clones, not every one. The sample gives about 40,000 clones, nearly 90% of which show up once; around 1.2% is in the top ten. The sample consisted of CD4+ T cells from peripheral blood mononuclear cells, taken in the first trimester of pregnancy. V is TRBV5-1 and J is TRBJ1-5, with D tentatively TRBD1 (5 bases). This TCR was recovered from a female donor with multiple sclerosis, enrolled in a pregnancy study. CDR3 DNA sequence: TGCGCCAGCAGCTTGGACGGGGGTAGCAATCAGCCCCAGCATTTT. Translated, it gives CASSLDGGSNQPQHF.